This entry lists 14 T cell receptor beta chains sequenced from one sample in a study of blood T cell repertoires in COVID-19. Profiling relied on immunoSEQ multiplex PCR, and the TCRdb table lists in-frame clones only, not all of them. The top ten hold 17% of the sample, which has over 95,000 clones, 70% to 85% seen once. Sequencing was done on a sample of peripheral blood. These receptors originate from an older woman with acute or convalescent COVID-19.

The chain is built from TRBV13 and TRBJ1-2; D not certain. The germline gives CDR1 PRHDT, CDR2 FYEKMQ (reference sequence). The CDR3 is 13 residues long. The V end lost 0 bases, the J end lost 7 bases, and 9 bases lay between the germline ends. Here the CDR3 reads CASSLGHRVGYTF. CDR3 nucleotides: TGTGCCAGCAGCTTAGGCCATCGGGTTGGCTACACCTTC.

V is TRBV18 and J is TRBJ2-7; 8 nucleotides match TRBD2. The V gene's germline CDR1 is KGHSH and CDR2 LQKENI. The CDR3 has 13 amino acids. With V trimmed by 2 bases and J by 11 bases, 8 bases remained unmatched. CDR3 in amino acids: CASSPGTGGVEYF. DNA for the CDR3: TGTGCCAGCTCACCAGGGACCGGGGGGGTCGAGTACTTC.

The count of this clone is one. The chain carries TRBV9 and TRBJ2-5; TRBD2 matches at 9 bases. The V gene's germline CDR1 is SGDLS and CDR2 YYNGEE. Unmatched junction bases numbered 6, after V lost 0 bases and J lost 3 bases. This CDR3 region has 16 residues. The CDR3 protein is CASSVGPAGGKETQYF. The CDR3 nucleotides read TGTGCCAGCAGCGTAGGTCCAGCGGGGGGAAAAGAGACCCAGTACTTC. Combining the CDR3 with reference TRBV9 and TRBJ2-5 gives the whole variable domain DSGVTQTPKHLITATGQRVTLRCSPRSGDLSVYWYQQSLDQGLQFLIQYYNGEERAKGNILERFSAQQFPDLHSELNLSSLELGDSALYFCASSVGPAGGKETQYFGPGTRLLVL.

J is TRBJ2-7 and V is TRBV6-1, with TRBD1 matching 7 bases. There are 14 residues in the CDR3. V was pared by 2 bases and J by 2 bases, with 3 bases of the junction left unmatched. Germline values: CDR1 MNHNS, CDR2 SASEGT. The DNA of the CDR3 is TGTGCCAGCAGTGAAAGGGGGCCCACCTACGAGCAGTACTTC. This gives the protein CASSERGPTYEQYF.

The chain couples TRBV11-1 to TRBJ2-7; perhaps TRBD1 as D (6 bases). Germline loops: CDR1 SGHAT, CDR2 FQDESV (reference sequence). Trimming stripped 2 bases from V and 5 bases from J, with 7 bases between. This CDR3 is 12 amino acids long. CDR3 nucleotides: TGTGCCAGCAGCTTACACAGGGACGAGCAGTACTTC. Its translation is CASSLHRDEQYF.

The rearrangement joins TRBV7-2 to TRBJ1-4; no clear D gene. The V end lost 2 bases, the J end lost 0 bases, and 10 bases lay between the germline ends. The CDR3 consists of 16 residues. Per germline, CDR1 SGHTA and CDR2 FQGNSA. CDR3 sequence: CASSLNQRATNEKLFF. DNA of the CDR3: TGTGCCAGCAGCTTAAACCAGCGAGCAACTAATGAAAAACTGTTTTTT.

This chain links TRBV18 with TRBJ1-6; D not certain. The V and J ends lost 2 bases and 8 bases respectively, with 10 bases between them. Germline assignment: CDR1 KGHSH and CDR2 LQKENI. This CDR3 is built from 14 residues. This chain's CDR3 is CASSPDQLDSPLHF. The DNA of the CDR3 is TGTGCCAGCTCACCAGATCAGCTAGATTCACCCCTCCACTTT.

The rearrangement uses TRBV5-4 and TRBJ2-7; 11 bases agree with TRBD1. The J segment lost 3 bases and the V segment lost 4 bases, leaving 3 bases of the junction unmatched. There are 14 residues in the CDR3. Germline-derived CDR1 and CDR2 are SGHNT and YYREEE (reference sequence). The CDR3 reads CASSRTGGGYEQYF. CDR3 nucleotides: TGTGCCAGCAGCCGGACAGGGGGCGGCTACGAGCAGTACTTC.

J is TRBJ2-7 and V is TRBV3-1 (or the pseudogene TRBV3-2), with TRBD1 matching over 9 bases. Germline CDR1 LGHDT, CDR2 YNNKEL (reference sequence). CDR3 length equals 16 residues. V was clipped by 1 base and J by 1 base; unmatched bases: 5. The CDR3: CASSQALTGGSYEQYF. For the CDR3, the DNA is TGTGCCAGCAGCCAAGCCTTGACAGGGGGATCCTACGAGCAGTACTTC.

This clone has just one count. The CDR3 reads CASSQADSRLKAFF. The CDR3 DNA is TGTGCCAGCAGCCAAGCGGACAGCCGGCTGAAGGCTTTCTTT. V is TRBV3-1 (or the pseudogene TRBV3-2) and J is TRBJ1-1, with D possibly being TRBD1 (6 bases). The ends were cut back, 1 base at V and 11 bases at J, with 17 bases in the middle. CDR3 size: 14 residues. Germline CDR1 LGHDT, CDR2 YNNKEL (reference sequence).

The gene calls are TRBV6-5 and TRBJ1-2; D uncertain. The CDR3 is 16 residues long. CDR1 MNHEY and CDR2 SVGAGI come from the germline V gene. Trimming pared 0 bases from V and 4 bases from J, leaving 15 bases between. In DNA form, the CDR3 reads TGTGCCAGCAGTTACTCGAGGCCAGAGAAAACCTATGGCTACACCTTC. Translation gives CASSYSRPEKTYGYTF.

The genes are TRBV19 and TRBJ1-2, with D unclear. The germline gives CDR1 LNHDA, CDR2 SQIVND (reference sequence). Deletions cut 5 bases from V and 8 bases from J, with 12 bases between. The CDR3 has 12 residues. CDR3 residues: CASSSQMGGYTF. CDR3 DNA: TGTGCCAGTAGTTCCCAGATGGGCGGCTACACCTTC.

The chain recombines TRBV4-2 with TRBJ1-2; a weak D match, TRBD1 (6 bases). V was pared by 1 base and J by 3 bases, with 9 bases between. The CDR3 has 14 amino acids. Looked up from germline, CDR1 is LGHNA and CDR2 is YNFKEQ. The DNA for the CDR3 is TGTGCCAGCAGCCAAGGGGCAGGGGACTATGGCTACACCTTC. Protein: CASSQGAGDYGYTF.

This chain uses TRBV5-1 with TRBJ2-3; the D gene is possibly TRBD1 (6 bases). The CDR3 has 14 amino acids. V was shortened by 0 bases and J by 2 bases, with 7 bases between the two germline ends. Germline CDR1 is SGHRS and CDR2 is YFSETQ. In DNA, the CDR3 is TGCGCCAGCAGCTTGGGGGACACCACAGATACGCAGTATTTT. Translating it yields CASSLGDTTDTQYF.